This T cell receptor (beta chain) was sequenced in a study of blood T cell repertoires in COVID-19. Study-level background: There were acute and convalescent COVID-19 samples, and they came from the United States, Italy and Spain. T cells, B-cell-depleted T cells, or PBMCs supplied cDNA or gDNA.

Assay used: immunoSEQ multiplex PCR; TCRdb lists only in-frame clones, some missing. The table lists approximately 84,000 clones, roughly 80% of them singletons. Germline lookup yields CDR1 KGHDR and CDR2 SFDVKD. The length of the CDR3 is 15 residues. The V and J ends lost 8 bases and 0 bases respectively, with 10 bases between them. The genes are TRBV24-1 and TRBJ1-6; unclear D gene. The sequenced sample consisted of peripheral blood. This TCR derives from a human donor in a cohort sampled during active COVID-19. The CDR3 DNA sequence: TGTGCCACCACGCGGTCGAGCTCCTATAATTCACCCCTCCACTTT. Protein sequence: CATTRSSSYNSPLHF.